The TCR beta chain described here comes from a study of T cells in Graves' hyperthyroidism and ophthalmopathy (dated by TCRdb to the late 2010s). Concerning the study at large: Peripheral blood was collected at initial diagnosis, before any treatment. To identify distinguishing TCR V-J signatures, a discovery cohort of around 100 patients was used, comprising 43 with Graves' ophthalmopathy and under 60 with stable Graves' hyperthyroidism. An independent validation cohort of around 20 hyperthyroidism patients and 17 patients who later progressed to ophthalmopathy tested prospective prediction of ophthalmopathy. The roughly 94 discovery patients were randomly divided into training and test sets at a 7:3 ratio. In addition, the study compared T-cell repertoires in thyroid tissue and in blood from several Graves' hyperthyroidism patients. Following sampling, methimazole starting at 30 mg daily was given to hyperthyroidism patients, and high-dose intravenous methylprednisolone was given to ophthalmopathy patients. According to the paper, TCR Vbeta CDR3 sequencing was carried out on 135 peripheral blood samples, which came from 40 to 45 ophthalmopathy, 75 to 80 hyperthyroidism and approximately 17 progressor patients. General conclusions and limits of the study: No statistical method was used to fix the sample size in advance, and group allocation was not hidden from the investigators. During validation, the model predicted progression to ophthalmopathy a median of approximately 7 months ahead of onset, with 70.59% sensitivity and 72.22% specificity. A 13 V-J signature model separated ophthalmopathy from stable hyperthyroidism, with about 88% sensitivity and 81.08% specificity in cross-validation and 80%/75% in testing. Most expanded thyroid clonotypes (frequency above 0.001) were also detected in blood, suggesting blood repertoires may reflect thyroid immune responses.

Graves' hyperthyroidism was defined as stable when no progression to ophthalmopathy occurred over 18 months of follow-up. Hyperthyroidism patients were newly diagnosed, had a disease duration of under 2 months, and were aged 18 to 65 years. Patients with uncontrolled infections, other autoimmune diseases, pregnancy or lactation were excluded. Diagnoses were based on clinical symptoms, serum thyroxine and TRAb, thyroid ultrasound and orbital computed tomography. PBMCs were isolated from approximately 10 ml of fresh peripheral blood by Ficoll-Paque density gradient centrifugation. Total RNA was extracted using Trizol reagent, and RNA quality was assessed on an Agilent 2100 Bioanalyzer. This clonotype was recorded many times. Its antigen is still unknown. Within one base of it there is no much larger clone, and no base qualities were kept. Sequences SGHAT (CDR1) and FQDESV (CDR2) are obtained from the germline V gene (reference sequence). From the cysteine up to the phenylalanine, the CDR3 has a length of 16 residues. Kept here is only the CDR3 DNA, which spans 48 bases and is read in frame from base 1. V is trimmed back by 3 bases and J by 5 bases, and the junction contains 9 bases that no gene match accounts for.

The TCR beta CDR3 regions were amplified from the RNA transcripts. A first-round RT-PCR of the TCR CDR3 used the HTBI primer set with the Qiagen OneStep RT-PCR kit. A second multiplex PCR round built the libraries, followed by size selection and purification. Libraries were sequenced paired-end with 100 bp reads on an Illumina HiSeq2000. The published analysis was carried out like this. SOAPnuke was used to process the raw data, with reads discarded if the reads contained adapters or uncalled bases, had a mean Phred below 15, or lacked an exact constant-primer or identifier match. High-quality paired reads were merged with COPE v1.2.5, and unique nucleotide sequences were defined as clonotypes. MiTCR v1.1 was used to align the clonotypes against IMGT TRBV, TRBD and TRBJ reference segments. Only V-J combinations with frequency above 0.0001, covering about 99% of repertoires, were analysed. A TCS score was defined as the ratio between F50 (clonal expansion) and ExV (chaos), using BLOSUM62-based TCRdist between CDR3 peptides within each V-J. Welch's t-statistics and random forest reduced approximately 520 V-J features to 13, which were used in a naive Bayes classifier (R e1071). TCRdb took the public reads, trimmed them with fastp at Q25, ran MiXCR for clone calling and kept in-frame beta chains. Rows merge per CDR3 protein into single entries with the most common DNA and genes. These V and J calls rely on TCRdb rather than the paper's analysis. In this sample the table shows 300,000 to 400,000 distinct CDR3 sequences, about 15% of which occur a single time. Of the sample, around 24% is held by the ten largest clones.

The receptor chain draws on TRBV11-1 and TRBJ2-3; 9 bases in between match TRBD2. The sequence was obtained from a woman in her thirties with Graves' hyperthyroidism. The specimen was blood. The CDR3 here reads CASSFVAGGLGDTQYF. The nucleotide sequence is TGTGCCAGCAGCTTTGTCGCGGGAGGGCTAGGAGATACGCAGTATTTT. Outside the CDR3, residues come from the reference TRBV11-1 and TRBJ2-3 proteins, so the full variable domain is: EAEVAQSPRYKITEKSQAVAFWCDPISGHATLYWYRQILGQGPELLVQFQDESVVDDSQLPKDRFSAERLKGVDSTLKIQPAELGDSAMYLCASSFVAGGLGDTQYFGPGTRLTVL.